The 13 T cell receptor beta chains given below trace back to one sample, sequenced in a study. Only in-frame clones appear in the TCRdb table, and some are missing; sequencing was by immunoSEQ multiplex PCR. This sample has some 68,000 clones, with over 85% found just once. Sequenced sample: PBMCs. The source is a man aged 40-49 years with rheumatoid arthritis.

This clone was seen only once. The V gene is TRBV11-1, the J gene TRBJ2-2; D may be TRBD1 or TRBD2 (6 bases each). Germline V gene lookup returns CDR1 SGHAT and CDR2 FQDESV (reference sequence). V was cut by 2 bases and J by 6 bases, with 13 bases left in between. This CDR3 has 15 residues. As DNA, the CDR3 is TGTGCCAGCAGCTTATGGGGGGCAGTGGCCGGGGAGCTGTTTTTT. It translates to CASSLWGAVAGELFF.

This clone is a singleton in its sample. This chain links TRBV11-2 with TRBJ2-3; 7 nucleotides align to TRBD1. This CDR3 is 17 amino acids long. Germline loops: CDR1 SGHAT, CDR2 FQNNGV. J lost 2 bases, V lost 3 bases, and 11 bases had no gene match. Written as DNA, the CDR3 is TGTGCCAGCAGCTTGAGTGAGACAGGGCTTTTCACAGATACGCAGTATTTT. The encoded protein is CASSLSETGLFTDTQYF.

The chain is built from TRBV3-1 (or the pseudogene TRBV3-2) and TRBJ1-3, with TRBD1 matching over 7 bases. The CDR3 extends over 15 amino acids. With 5 bases clipped from V and 2 bases from J, the junction kept 6 bases outside the gene matches. Germline V gene sequence: CDR1 LGHDT, CDR2 YNNKEL (reference sequence). As DNA, the CDR3 is TGTGCCAGCAGCTTGGACAGGTGGACTGGAAACACCATATATTTT. This translates into CASSLDRWTGNTIYF.

V gene TRBV6-5 combines with J gene TRBJ1-6; no definite D call. Germline CDR1 reads MNHEY; CDR2 reads SVGAGI. CDR3 length: 13 amino acids. The V gene lost 8 bases and the J gene lost 9 bases, with 14 bases spanning the gap. The CDR3 nucleotides are TGTGCCAGCTTTGAGGGTCTGGGTTCACCCCTCCACTTT. Amino acid sequence: CASFEGLGSPLHF.

In the case of this clone: The sample carries other DNA sequences with the same CDR3. This chain links TRBV27 with TRBJ1-5; D is uncertain. The CDR3 is 15 residues long. Germline V CDR1 and CDR2: MNHEY, SMNVEV (reference sequence). V lost 0 bases and J lost 0, with 6 bases in between. The CDR3 DNA is TGTGCCAGCAGTTTATCGCGGTATAGCAATCAGCCCCAGCATTTT. Translation gives CASSLSRYSNQPQHF.

The chain joins TRBV7-2 to TRBJ2-5; D possibly corresponds to TRBD1 (6 bases). CDR3 length: 16 residues. The V end lost 5 bases, the J end lost 5 bases, and 21 bases lay between the germline ends. Germline V CDR1 and CDR2: SGHTA, FQGNSA. For the CDR3, the DNA is TGTGCCAGCAGCCACCCAGGGGCCAGGGTAGTGGAGACCCAGTACTTC. Its translation: CASSHPGARVVETQYF.

The chain employs TRBV6-5 and TRBJ1-4, with a weak D call TRBD1 (5 bases). This CDR3 is 13 amino acids long. CDR1 and CDR2 from the germline V gene are MNHEY and SVGAGI. V was pared by 6 bases and J by 3 bases, with 8 bases between. The CDR3 region has the DNA TGTGCCAGCAGGACAGCGGCTAATGAAAAACTGTTTTTT. Encoded protein: CASRTAANEKLFF.

The V call is TRBV28, the J call TRBJ2-1, with unresolved D. The CDR3 is 15 amino acids. CDR1 and CDR2 from the germline V gene are MDHEN and SYDVKM. V lost 3 bases and J lost 2, with 11 bases in between. The CDR3 bases are TGTGCCAGCAGTTTTTTTCCATCCGCCTACAATGAGCAGTTCTTC. Protein: CASSFFPSAYNEQFF.

In its sample, this clone was seen once. The chain uses TRBV11-3 and TRBJ2-5; D perhaps matches TRBD1 (6 bases). CDR3 length: 12 residues. V lost 5 bases and J lost 4, with 8 bases in between. Germline lookup yields CDR1 SGHNT and CDR2 YENEEA. CDR3 loop: CASSMTGETQYF. The CDR3 DNA is TGTGCCAGCAGCATGACAGGAGAGACCCAGTACTTC.

The V and J genes are TRBV27 and TRBJ2-5; D assignment may be TRBD1 or TRBD2 (6 bases each). The germline V gene encodes CDR1 MNHEY and CDR2 SMNVEV (reference sequence). The CDR3 totals 13 residues. Trimming cost V 2 bases and J 4 bases, with 8 bases left between them. CDR3 region: CASSLRGVETQYF. The DNA of the CDR3 is TGTGCCAGCAGTTTAAGGGGGGTAGAGACCCAGTACTTC.

J is TRBJ2-7 and V is TRBV6-5; D gene unclear. The CDR3 sequence is 15 residues long. The V end was cut by 4 bases, the J end by 1 base, with 14 bases between. Per germline, CDR1 MNHEY and CDR2 SVGAGI. The DNA for the CDR3 is TGTGCCAGCAGTTTCTCTAGGACGGTATCCTACGAGCAGTACTTC. Its translation: CASSFSRTVSYEQYF.

This chain connects TRBV6-4 to TRBJ2-6; unclear D gene. The CDR3 runs 15 residues. Trimming left V 2 bases short and J 0 bases short, with 5 bases between. Germline lookup yields CDR1 MRHNA and CDR2 SNTAGT. The CDR3 DNA reads TGTGCCAGCAGTGACAGGGTCTCTGGGGCCAACGTCCTGACTTTC. This encodes CASSDRVSGANVLTF.

This clone was found once. J is TRBJ1-4 and V is TRBV5-1; 11 bases fit TRBD1. Trimming at V came to 3 bases and at J to 8 bases, leaving 6 bases not matched to a gene. The CDR3 spans 15 residues. Germline CDR1 is SGHRS and CDR2 is YFSETQ. CDR3: CASSSRTGGEEKLFF. The DNA of the CDR3 is TGCGCCAGCAGCTCCCGGACAGGGGGCGAGGAAAAACTGTTTTTT.